This entry describes one T cell receptor (beta chain). This sample was included in a study of TIL therapy for anti-PD-1-resistant metastatic lung cancer. Study-level background: Tumor harvest preceded PD-1/PD-L1 blockade, followed by nivolumab treatment.

This was the immunoSEQ v3 assay. Sequencing depth was 1.9 million or so read pairs for survey level, roughly 4.5-6 million for deep. The table came from immunoSEQ multiplex PCR; TCRdb's copy has only in-frame clones and leaves some out. The data show around 59,000 clones, about two thirds seen once. The sample's time point: pre-treatment sample, taken before nivolumab and TIL therapy. Enrollment ran from October 2017 to early 2020. Germline values: CDR1 LGHNA, CDR2 YNFKEQ. The CDR3 has 16 residues. Germline trimming cut 3 bases from V and 2 bases from J; bases unmatched to any gene: 3. The sample consisted of blood, taken at baseline. The chain employs TRBV4-2 and TRBJ2-5; 13 bases fit TRBD2. The TCR comes from a person between 30 and 80 years old with non-small cell lung cancer. CDR3 bases: TGTGCCAGCAGCCAGGGACTAGCGGGGCAACAAGAGACCCAGTACTTC. Amino acid sequence: CASSQGLAGQQETQYF.